This TCR beta chain was captured in a study of blood T cell repertoires in COVID-19. The CDR3 spans 15 residues. V lost 11 bases, J lost 3 bases, and 11 bases stayed unmatched. The germline gives CDR1 SEHNR, CDR2 FQNEAQ (reference sequence). The assay was immunoSEQ multiplex PCR, and TCRdb's table has in-frame clones only and misses some. The sample contains hundreds of thousands of clones, 75% to 90% of which appear only once. This TCR was recovered from a man aged 18 to 30 who had recovered from COVID-19. Sequenced sample: PBMCs or T cells enriched from blood (not recorded which). This chain connects TRBV7-9 to TRBJ1-4; 8 bases align to TRBD1. The CDR3 loop is CASLGQAQANEKLFF. The CDR3 DNA reads as TGTGCCTCCTTGGGACAGGCTCAGGCTAATGAAAAACTGTTTTTT.